Shown below are 15 T cell receptor beta chains from a single sample sequenced in a study of CD8 T cells in ankylosing spondylitis. Via MiXCR, TCRdb re-called the 5' RACE reads, giving one row per CDR3 protein. The table shows under 250,000 distinct CDR3 sequences, with roughly 32% occurring only once. Sequencing was carried out using blood, either unsorted or a sorted T cell fraction (not recorded which). Receptor source: a male donor with ankylosing spondylitis or in good health (not recorded which).

In DNA, the CDR3 is TGTGCCAGCAGCCGGGTCATTTCCGGGACAGGAAACTATGGCTACACCTTC. This encodes CASSRVISGTGNYGYTF. The J gene is TRBJ1-2, the V gene TRBV5-5, with TRBD1 matching 8 bases. Germline V CDR1 and CDR2: SGHKS, YYEKEE (reference sequence). V trimming: 4 bases; J trimming: 2 bases; junction bases outside the gene matches: 13. The CDR3 runs 17 residues.

The CDR3 reads CASSLDSKDRAPDTQYF. DNA of the CDR3: TGTGCCAGCAGTTTAGACTCAAAGGACAGGGCCCCAGATACGCAGTATTTT. The chain uses TRBV12-3 or TRBV12-4 and TRBJ2-3, with 8 bases fitting TRBD1. The CDR3 is made up of 17 amino acids. Losses at the gene ends were 1 base for V and 4 bases for J; bases not matched to a gene: 10.

The CDR3 protein is CSVYRQGPPNEKLFF. In DNA, the CDR3 is TGCAGCGTGTACCGTCAGGGGCCGCCTAATGAAAAACTGTTTTTT. J is TRBJ1-4 and V is TRBV29-1; D possibly corresponds to TRBD1 (6 bases). The CDR3 loop spans 15 amino acids. V gave up 6 bases and J gave up 3 bases, with 17 bases separating them. Germline-derived CDR1 and CDR2 are SQVTM and ANQGSEA.

The chain uses TRBV5-1 and TRBJ2-5; TRBD2 agrees at 8 bases. The CDR3 contains 14 residues. Germline V gene sequence: CDR1 SGHRS, CDR2 YFSETQ. V was clipped by 2 bases and J by 5 bases; unmatched bases: 5. The CDR3 DNA reads as TGCGCCAGCAGCTTCGGGGGGGCCGAGGAGACCCAGTACTTC. This encodes CASSFGGAEETQYF.

V and J are TRBV12-3 or TRBV12-4 and TRBJ2-1; 12 nucleotides line up with TRBD1. CDR3 size: 16 residues. V lost 1 base and J lost 9; bases outside the gene matches: 7. The CDR3 region is CASSLVGQGALGEQFF. CDR3 in DNA: TGTGCCAGCAGTTTAGTGGGACAGGGGGCGCTTGGTGAGCAGTTCTTC.

The sample holds a few counts of this clonotype. The CDR3 nucleotides are TGTGCCAGCATGAGAGGGGCACCCCTCCACTTT. Translated: CASMRGAPLHF. The genes are TRBV6-1 and TRBJ1-6, with D maybe TRBD1 (5 bases). Trimming stripped 7 bases from V and 11 bases from J, with 9 bases between. The CDR3 is 11 residues long. Per germline, CDR1 MNHNS and CDR2 SASEGT.

This clonotype was seen more than once but under ten times. The CDR3 here is CSARGTADYEQYF. The CDR3 region has the DNA TGCAGTGCTAGAGGTACAGCCGACTACGAGCAGTACTTC. J is TRBJ2-7 and V is TRBV20-1, with unresolved D. Looked up from germline, CDR1 is DFQATT and CDR2 is SNEGSKA (reference sequence). The ends were cut back, 1 base at V and 3 bases at J, with 10 bases in the middle. The CDR3 consists of 13 residues.

A few counts support this clonotype. The chain combines TRBV5-5 with TRBJ2-3; D is perhaps TRBD1 or TRBD2 (6 bases each). V dropped 4 bases and J dropped 8 bases, with 17 bases sitting between them. Per germline, CDR1 SGHKS and CDR2 YYEKEE (reference sequence). The CDR3 runs 14 residues. The CDR3 nucleotides are TGTGCCAGCAGCGTTGGACAGCTGGAGGGTACGCAGTATTTT. Encoded protein: CASSVGQLEGTQYF.

V usage is TRBV6-5 and J usage is TRBJ1-6, with TRBD1 identical over 9 bases. V was pared by 1 base and J by 9 bases, with 4 bases of the junction left unmatched. The CDR3 is 15 amino acids. CDR1 is MNHEY and CDR2 is SVGAGI in the germline V gene. The CDR3 loop reads CASSYWGQGGSPLHF. DNA of the CDR3: TGTGCCAGCAGTTACTGGGGACAGGGTGGTTCACCCCTCCACTTT.

The chain combines TRBV12-3 or TRBV12-4 with TRBJ2-1; TRBD2 matches 9 bases. The length of the CDR3 is 16 residues. After removal of 1 base from V and 8 bases from J, the junction contained 9 bases not matched to a gene. The CDR3 reads CASSLGGGGASDEQFF. The CDR3 region has the DNA TGTGCCAGCAGTTTAGGTGGCGGGGGGGCGTCGGATGAGCAGTTCTTC.

The J gene is TRBJ2-5, the V gene TRBV10-3, with 9 nucleotides matching TRBD2. The V gene end was trimmed by 5 bases and the J gene end by 2 bases; junction bases not matched to a gene: 3. This CDR3 has 14 amino acids. Germline assignment: CDR1 ENHRY and CDR2 SYGVKD. The DNA for the CDR3 is TGTGCCATCAGTATTAGCGGGGGACAAGAGACCCAGTACTTC. It specifies CAISISGGQETQYF.

This clonotype was recorded a few times. The rearrangement links TRBV27 to TRBJ1-5, with D unclear. Germline CDR1 MNHEY, CDR2 SMNVEV (reference sequence). V dropped 1 base and J dropped 6 bases, with 10 bases sitting between them. The CDR3 has 14 amino acids. In DNA, the CDR3 is TGTGCCAGCAGTTTATTCTGGGGTGGTCAGCCCCAGCATTTT. This codes for CASSLFWGGQPQHF.

The gene calls are TRBV10-3 and TRBJ1-4, with TRBD1 matching over 7 bases. CDR1 is ENHRY, CDR2 SYGVKD, per germline. The CDR3 has 14 amino acids. Germline trimming cut 7 bases from V and 14 bases from J; bases unmatched to any gene: 16. As DNA, the CDR3 is TGTGCCATCAACTCCGACAGGGCTACGGGTGAGCTGTTTTTT. Translation gives CAINSDRATGELFF.

Many counts were recorded for this clonotype. Germline and junction disagree at one end, which may indicate a read error. The gene calls are TRBV12-3 or TRBV12-4 and TRBJ1-1; D is ambiguous. This CDR3 has 12 amino acids. CDR3 DNA sequence: TGCGCCAGCTCGCTGGGGAACACTGAAGCTTTCTTT. Its protein product is CASSLGNTEAFF.

V and J are TRBV20-1 and TRBJ2-2, with 9 bases that match TRBD2. This CDR3 spans 15 amino acids. The V gene's germline CDR1 is DFQATT and CDR2 SNEGSKA (reference sequence). V lost 0 bases and J lost 8; bases outside the gene matches: 7. The CDR3 DNA reads TGCAGTGCTAGAGATCCAGCGGGGGGCGCTGGGGAGCTGTTTTTT. It yields the protein CSARDPAGGAGELFF.